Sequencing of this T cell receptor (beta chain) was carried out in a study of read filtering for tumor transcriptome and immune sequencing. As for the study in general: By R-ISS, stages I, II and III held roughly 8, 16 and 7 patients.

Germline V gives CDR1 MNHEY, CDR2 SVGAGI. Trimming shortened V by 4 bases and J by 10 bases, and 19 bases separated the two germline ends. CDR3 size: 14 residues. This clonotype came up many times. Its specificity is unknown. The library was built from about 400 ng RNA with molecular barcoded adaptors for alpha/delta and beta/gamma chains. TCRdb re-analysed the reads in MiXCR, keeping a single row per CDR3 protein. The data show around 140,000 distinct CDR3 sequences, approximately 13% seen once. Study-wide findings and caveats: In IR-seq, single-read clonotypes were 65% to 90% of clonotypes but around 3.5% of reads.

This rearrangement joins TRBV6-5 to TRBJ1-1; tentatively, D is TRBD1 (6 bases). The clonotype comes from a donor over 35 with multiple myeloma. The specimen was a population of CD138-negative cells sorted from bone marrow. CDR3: CASSSTIEGDRAFF. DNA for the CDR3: TGTGCCAGCAGTTCCACAATAGAGGGGGACCGAGCTTTCTTT.